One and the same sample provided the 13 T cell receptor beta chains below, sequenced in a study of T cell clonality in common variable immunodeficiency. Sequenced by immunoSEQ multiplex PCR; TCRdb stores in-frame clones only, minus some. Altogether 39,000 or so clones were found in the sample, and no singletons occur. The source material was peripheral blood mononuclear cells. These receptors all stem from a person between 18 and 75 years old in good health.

The sequenced CDR3 bases are TGTGCCAGCTCCAAGCCCCCCGGGGGGGGCGAC. Translated, it gives CASSKPPGGGD. The CDR3 reads in full as CASSKPPGGGDYTF. The chain has TRBV18 and TRBJ1-2, with a weak D call TRBD1 (6 bases). The CDR3 end falls 3 residues outside the read, so it is completed with the germline J gene. There are 14 residues in the CDR3. Germline CDR1 KGHSH, CDR2 LQKENI.

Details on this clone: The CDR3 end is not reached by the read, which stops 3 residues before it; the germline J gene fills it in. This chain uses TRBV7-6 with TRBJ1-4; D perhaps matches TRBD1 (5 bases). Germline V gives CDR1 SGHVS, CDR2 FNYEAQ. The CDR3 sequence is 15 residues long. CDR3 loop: CASSLVSSGANVLFF. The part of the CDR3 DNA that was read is TGTGCCAGCAGCTTAGTCTCCTCTGGGGCCAACGTA.

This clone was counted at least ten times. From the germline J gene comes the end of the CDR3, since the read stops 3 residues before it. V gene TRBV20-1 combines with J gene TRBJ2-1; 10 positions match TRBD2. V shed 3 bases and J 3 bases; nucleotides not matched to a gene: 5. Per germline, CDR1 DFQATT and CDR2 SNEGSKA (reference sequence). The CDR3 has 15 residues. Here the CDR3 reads CSASPSSGGYNEQFF. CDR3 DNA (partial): TGCAGTGCTAGCCCCTCTAGCGGGGGCTACAATGAG.

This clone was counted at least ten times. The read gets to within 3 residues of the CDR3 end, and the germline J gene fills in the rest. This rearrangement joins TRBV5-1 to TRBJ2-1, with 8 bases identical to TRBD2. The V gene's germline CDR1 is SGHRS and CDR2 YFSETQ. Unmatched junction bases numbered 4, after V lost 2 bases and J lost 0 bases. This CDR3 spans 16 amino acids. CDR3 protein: CASSFTSGASYNEQFF. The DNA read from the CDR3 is TGCGCCAGCAGCTTCACTAGCGGAGCCTCCTACAATGAG.

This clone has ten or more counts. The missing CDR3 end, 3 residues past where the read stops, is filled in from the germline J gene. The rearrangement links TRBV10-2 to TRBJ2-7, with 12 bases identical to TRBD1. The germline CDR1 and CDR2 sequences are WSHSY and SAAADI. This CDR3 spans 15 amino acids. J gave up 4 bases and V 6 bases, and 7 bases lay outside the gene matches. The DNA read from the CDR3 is TGCGCCAGCAGCACCGCGGGACAGGGGGCATACGAG. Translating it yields CASSTAGQGAYE. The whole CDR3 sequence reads CASSTAGQGAYEQYF.

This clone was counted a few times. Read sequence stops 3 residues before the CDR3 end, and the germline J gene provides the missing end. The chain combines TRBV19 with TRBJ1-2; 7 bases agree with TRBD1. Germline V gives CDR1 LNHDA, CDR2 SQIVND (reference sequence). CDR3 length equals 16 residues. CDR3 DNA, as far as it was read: TGTGCCAGTATGGAAGCAGGGGGTAAAGTTAGCTACGAC. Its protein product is CASMEAGGKVSYD. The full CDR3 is CASMEAGGKVSYDYTF.

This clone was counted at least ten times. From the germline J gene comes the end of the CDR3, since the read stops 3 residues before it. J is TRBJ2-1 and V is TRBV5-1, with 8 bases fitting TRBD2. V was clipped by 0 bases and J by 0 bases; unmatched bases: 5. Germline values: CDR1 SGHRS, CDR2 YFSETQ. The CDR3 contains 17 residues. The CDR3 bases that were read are TGCGCCAGCAGCTTGGGTAGCGGGGCTAGCTCCTACAATGAG. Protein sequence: CASSLGSGASSYNE. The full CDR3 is CASSLGSGASSYNEQFF.

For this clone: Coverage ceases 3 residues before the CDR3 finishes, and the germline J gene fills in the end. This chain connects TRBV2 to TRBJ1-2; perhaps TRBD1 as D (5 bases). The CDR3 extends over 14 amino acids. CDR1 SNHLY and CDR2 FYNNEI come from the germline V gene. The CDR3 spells CATRDSASSYDYTF. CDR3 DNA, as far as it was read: TGTGCCACGCGGGACTCCGCGAGCTCCTACGAC.

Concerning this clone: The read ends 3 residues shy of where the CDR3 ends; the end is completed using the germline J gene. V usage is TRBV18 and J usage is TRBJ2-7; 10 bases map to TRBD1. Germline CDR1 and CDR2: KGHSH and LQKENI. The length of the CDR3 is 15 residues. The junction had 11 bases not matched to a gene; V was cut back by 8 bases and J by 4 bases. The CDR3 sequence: CASPRTGGGMYEQYF. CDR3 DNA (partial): TGTGCCAGCCCGAGGACAGGGGGGGGGATGTACGAG.

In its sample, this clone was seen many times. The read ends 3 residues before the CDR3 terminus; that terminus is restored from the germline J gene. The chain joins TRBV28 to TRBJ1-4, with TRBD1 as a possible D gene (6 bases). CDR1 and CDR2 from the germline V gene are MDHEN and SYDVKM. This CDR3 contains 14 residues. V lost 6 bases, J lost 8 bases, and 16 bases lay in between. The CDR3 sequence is CASSLGAGREKLFF. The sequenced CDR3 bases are TGTGCCAGCAGCCTGGGGGCAGGGCGAGAAAAA.

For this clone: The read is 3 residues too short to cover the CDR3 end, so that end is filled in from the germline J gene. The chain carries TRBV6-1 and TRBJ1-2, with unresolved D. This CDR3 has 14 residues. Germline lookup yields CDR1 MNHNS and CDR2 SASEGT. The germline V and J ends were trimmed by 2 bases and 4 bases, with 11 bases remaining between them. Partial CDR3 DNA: TGTGCCAGCAGTGAAATAGTAACAGCCTATGGC. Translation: CASSEIVTAYG. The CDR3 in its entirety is CASSEIVTAYGYTF.

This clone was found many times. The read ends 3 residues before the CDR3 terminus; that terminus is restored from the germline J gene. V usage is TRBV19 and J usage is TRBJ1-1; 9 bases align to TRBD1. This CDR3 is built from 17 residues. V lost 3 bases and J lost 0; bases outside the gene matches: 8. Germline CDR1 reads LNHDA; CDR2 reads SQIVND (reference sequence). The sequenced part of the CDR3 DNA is TGTGCCAGTAGTATCCTTTCCGGGACAGGGTTGAACACTGAA. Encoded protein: CASSILSGTGLNTE. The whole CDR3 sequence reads CASSILSGTGLNTEAFF. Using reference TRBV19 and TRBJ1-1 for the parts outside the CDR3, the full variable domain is DGGITQSPKYLFRKEGQNVTLSCEQNLNHDAMYWYRQDPGQGLRLIYYSQIVNDFQKGDIAEGYSVSREKKESFPLTVTSAQKNPTAFYLCASSILSGTGLNTEAFFGQGTRLTVV.

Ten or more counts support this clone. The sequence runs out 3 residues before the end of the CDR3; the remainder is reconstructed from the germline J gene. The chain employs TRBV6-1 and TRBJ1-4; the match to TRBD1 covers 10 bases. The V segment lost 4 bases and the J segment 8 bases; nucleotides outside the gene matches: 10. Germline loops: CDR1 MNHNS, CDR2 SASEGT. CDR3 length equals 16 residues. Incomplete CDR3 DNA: TGTGCCAGCAGTGCGTACCGGGACAGGGGAGGGGAAAAA. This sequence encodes CASSAYRDRGGEK. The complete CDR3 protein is CASSAYRDRGGEKLFF.